This T cell receptor (beta chain) is from a study of T cells after yellow fever vaccination. The CDR3 runs 16 residues. The V and J ends lost 0 bases and 1 base, in that order; junction bases with no gene match: 1. CDR1 and CDR2 from the germline V gene are SGHVS and FNYEAQ. TCRdb reprocessed the 5' RACE reads with MiXCR, giving one entry per CDR3 protein. The table shows 610,000 or so distinct CDR3 sequences, with 9% to 15% occurring only once. The TCR sequence derives from a man aged 30 to 39 who received the YFV17D yellow fever vaccine. The sequenced sample was PBMCs, obtained on the day of the yellow fever booster vaccination. The chain employs TRBV7-6 and TRBJ2-2; TRBD1 aligns across 8 bases. The CDR3: CASSLAGTGNTGELFF. CDR3 sequence (DNA): TGTGCCAGCAGCTTAGCCGGGACAGGGAACACCGGGGAGCTGTTTTTT.